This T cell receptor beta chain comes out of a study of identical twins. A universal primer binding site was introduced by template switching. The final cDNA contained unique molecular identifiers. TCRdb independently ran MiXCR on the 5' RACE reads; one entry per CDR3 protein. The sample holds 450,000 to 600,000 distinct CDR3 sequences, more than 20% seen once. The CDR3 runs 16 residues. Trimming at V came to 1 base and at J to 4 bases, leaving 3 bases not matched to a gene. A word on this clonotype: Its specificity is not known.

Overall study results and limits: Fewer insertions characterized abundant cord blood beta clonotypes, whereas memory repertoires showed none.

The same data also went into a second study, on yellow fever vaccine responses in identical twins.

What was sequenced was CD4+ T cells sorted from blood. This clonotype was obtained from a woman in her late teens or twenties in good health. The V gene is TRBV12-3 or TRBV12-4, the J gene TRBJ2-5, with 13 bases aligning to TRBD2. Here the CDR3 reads CASSLGGLAGSETQYF. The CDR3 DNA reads TGTGCCAGCAGTTTAGGGGGACTAGCGGGATCAGAGACCCAGTACTTC.